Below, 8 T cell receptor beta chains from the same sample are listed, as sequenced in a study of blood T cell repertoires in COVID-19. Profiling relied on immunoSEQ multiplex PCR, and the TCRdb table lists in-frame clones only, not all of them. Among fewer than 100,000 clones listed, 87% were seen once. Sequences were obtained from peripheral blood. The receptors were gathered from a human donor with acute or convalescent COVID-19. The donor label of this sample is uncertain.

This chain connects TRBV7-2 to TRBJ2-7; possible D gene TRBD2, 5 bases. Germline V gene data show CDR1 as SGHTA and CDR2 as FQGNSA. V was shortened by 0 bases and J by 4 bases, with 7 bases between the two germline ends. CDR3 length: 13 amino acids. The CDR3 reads CASSLARAYEQYF. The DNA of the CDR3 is TGTGCCAGCAGCTTAGCGAGGGCTTACGAGCAGTACTTC.

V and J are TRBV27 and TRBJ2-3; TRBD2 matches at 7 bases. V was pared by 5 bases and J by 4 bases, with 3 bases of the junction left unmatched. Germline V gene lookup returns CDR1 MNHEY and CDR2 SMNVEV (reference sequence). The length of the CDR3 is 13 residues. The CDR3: CASSSGVADTQYF. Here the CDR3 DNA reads TGTGCCAGCAGTAGCGGGGTGGCAGATACGCAGTATTTT.

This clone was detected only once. In nucleotides, the CDR3 is TGTGCCAGCAGTGATCGGGGGAGGTTCGGCGAAAAACTGTTTTTT. This codes for CASSDRGRFGEKLFF. This chain connects TRBV6-1 to TRBJ1-4, with D possibly matching TRBD1 (5 bases). Germline CDR1 reads MNHNS; CDR2 reads SASEGT. V gave up 3 bases and J gave up 8 bases, with 16 bases separating them. CDR3 size: 15 residues.

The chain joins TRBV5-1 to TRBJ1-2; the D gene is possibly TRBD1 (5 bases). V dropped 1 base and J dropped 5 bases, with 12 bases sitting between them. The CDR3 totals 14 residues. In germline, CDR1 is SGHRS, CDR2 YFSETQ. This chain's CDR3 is CASSLTPTAYGYTF. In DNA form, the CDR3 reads TGCGCCAGCAGCTTGACCCCGACAGCATATGGCTACACCTTC. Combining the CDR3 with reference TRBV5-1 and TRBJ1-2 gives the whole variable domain KAGVTQTPRYLIKTRGQQVTLSCSPISGHRSVSWYQQTPGQGLQFLFEYFSETQRNKGNFPGRFSGRQFSNSRSEMNVSTLELGDSALYLCASSLTPTAYGYTFGSGTRLTVV.

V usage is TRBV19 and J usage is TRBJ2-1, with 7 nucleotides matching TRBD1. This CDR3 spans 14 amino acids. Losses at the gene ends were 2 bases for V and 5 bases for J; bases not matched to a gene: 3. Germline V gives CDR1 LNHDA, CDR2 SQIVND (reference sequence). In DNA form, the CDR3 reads TGTGCCAGTAGTATATCGACAGGGAACAATGAGCAGTTCTTC. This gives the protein CASSISTGNNEQFF.

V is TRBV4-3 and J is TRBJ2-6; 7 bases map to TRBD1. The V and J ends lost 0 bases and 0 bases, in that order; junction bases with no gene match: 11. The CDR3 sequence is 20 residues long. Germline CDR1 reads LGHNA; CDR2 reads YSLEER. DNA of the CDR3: TGCGCCAGCAGCCAAGATTGGGTCGGGACAGTAGCCTCTGGGGCCAACGTCCTGACTTTC. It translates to CASSQDWVGTVASGANVLTF.

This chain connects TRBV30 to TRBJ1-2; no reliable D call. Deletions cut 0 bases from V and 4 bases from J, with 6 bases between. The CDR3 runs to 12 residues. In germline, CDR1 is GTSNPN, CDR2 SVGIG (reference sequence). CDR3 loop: CAWSVRFYGYTF. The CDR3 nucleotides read TGTGCCTGGAGTGTACGGTTCTATGGCTACACCTTC.

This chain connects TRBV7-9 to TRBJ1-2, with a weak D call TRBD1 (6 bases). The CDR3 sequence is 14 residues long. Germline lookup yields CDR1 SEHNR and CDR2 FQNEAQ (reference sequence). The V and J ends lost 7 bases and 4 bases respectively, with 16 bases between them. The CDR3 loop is CASNWQGLPYGYTF. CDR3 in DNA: TGTGCCAGCAATTGGCAGGGGTTACCCTATGGCTACACCTTC.